A single T cell receptor (beta chain) is shown here with its context. The antigen remains unidentified. The sample originates from a study of cytotoxic CD8 clonotypes in ibrutinib-treated CLL. Some clones are missing from TCRdb's copy, which holds only in-frame ones; the method was immunoSEQ multiplex PCR. This sample carries about 14,000 clones, about 60% of them seen once, and the ten largest clones take roughly an eighth. Findings and limits, study-wide: Patients showed higher baseline clonality than age-matched healthy donors, and it tracked circulating CD8+ T-cell counts. Sampling times (in sustained-remission versus progressing patients) were not the same.

The length of the CDR3 is 16 residues. The V end lost 2 bases, the J end lost 5 bases, and 18 bases lay between the germline ends. The germline V gene encodes CDR1 SGHRS and CDR2 YFSETQ. The specimen comprised PBMCs, sampled before ibrutinib treatment. The V and J genes are TRBV5-1 and TRBJ2-3; the D gene is possibly TRBD1 (7 bases). The sequence came from a human donor with chronic lymphocytic leukemia. CDR3 coding DNA: TGCGCCAGCAGCTTAGCAAACAGGGGAGGAGTAGATACGCAGTATTTT. It specifies CASSLANRGGVDTQYF.